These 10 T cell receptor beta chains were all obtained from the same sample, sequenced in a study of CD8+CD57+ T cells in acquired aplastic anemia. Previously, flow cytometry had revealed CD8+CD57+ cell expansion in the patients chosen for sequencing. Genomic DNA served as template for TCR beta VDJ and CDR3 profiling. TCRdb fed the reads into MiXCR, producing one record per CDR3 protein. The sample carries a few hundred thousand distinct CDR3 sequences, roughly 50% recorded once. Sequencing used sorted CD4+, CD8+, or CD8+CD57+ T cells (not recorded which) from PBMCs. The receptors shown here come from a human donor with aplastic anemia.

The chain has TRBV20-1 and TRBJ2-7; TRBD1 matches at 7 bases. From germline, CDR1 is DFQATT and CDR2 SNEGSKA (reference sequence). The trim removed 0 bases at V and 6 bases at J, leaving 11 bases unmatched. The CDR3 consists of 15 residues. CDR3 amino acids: CSARDWGRGFSEQYF. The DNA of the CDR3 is TGCAGTGCTAGAGATTGGGGCAGGGGGTTCAGCGAGCAGTACTTC.

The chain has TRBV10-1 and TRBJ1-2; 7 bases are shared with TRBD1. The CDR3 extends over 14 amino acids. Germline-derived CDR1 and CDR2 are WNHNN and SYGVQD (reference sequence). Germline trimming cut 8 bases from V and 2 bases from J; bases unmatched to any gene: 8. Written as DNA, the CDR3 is TGCGCCAGCCCAATAAGACAGGGCAACTATGGCTACACCTTC. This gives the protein CASPIRQGNYGYTF.

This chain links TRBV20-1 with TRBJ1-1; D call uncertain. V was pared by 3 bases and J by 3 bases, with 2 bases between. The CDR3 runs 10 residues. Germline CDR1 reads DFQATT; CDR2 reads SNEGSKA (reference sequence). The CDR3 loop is CSASDTEAFF. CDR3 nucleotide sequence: TGCAGTGCTAGCGACACTGAAGCTTTCTTT.

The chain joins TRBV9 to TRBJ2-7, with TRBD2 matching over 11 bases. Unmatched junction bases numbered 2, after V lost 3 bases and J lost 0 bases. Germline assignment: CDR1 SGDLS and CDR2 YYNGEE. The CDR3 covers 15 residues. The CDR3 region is CASSAGTSGSYEQYF. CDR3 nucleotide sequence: TGTGCCAGCAGCGCCGGGACTAGCGGCTCCTACGAGCAGTACTTC.

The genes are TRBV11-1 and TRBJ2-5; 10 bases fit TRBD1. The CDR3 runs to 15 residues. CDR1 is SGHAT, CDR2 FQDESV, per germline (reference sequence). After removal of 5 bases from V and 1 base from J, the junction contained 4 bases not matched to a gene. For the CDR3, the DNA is TGTGCCAGCAGCCCGCGACAGGGGGCCCAAGAGACCCAGTACTTC. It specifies CASSPRQGAQETQYF.

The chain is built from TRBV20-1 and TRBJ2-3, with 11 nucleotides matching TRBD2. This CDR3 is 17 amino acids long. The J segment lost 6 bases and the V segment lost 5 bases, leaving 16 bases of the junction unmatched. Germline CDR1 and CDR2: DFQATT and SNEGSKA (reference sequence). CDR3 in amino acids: CSAPRPSGGRRWDTQYF. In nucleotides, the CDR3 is TGCAGTGCTCCTCGTCCTAGCGGGGGGCGTAGGTGGGATACGCAGTATTTT.

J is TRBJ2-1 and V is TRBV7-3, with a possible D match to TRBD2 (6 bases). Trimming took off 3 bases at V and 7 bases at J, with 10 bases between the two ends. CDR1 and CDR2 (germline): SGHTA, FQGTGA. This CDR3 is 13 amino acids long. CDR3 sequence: CASSLGLGNEQFF. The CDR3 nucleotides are TGTGCCAGCAGCTTGGGACTGGGGAATGAGCAGTTCTTC.

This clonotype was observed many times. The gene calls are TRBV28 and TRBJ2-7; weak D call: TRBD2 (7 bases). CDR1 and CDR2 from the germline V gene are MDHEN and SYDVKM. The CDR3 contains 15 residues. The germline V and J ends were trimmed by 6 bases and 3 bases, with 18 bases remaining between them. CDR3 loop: CASSEGGPKVYEQYF. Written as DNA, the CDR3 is TGTGCCAGCAGCGAGGGGGGGCCAAAGGTCTACGAGCAGTACTTC.

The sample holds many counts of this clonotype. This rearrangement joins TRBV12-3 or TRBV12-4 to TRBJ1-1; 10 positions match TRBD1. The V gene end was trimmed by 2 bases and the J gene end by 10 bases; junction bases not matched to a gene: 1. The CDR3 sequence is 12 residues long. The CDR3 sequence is CASSLRQGAAFF. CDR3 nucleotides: TGTGCCAGCAGTTTAAGACAGGGGGCAGCTTTCTTT.

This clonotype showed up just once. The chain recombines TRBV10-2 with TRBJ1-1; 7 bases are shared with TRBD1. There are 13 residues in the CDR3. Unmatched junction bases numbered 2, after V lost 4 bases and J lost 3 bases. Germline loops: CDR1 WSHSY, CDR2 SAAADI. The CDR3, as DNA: TGCGCCAGCAGTGTGCAGGGGGACACTGAAGCTTTCTTT. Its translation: CASSVQGDTEAFF.